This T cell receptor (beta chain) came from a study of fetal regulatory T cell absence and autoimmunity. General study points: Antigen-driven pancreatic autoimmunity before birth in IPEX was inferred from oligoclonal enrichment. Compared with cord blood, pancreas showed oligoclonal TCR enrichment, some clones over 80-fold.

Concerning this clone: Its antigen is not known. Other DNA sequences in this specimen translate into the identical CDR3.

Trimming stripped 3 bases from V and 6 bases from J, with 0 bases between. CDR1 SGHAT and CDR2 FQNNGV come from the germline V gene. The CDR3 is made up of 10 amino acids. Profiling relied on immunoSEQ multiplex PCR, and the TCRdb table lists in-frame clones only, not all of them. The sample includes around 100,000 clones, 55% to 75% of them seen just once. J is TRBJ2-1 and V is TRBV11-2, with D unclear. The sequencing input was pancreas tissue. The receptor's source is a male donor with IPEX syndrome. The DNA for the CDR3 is TGTGCCAGCAGCTTCAATGAGCAGTTCTTC. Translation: CASSFNEQFF.